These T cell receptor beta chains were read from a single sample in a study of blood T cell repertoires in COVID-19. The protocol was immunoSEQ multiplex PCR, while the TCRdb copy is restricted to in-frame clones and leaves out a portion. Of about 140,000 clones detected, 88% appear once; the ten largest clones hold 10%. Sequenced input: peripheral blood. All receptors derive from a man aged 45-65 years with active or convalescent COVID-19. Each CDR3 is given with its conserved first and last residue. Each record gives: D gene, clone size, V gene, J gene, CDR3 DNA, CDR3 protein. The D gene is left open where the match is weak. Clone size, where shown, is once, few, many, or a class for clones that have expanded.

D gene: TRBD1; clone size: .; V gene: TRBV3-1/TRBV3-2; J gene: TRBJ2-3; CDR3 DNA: TGTGCCAGCAGCCGAGGGACAGGGGCGACAGATACGCAGTATTTT; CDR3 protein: CASSRGTGATDTQYF
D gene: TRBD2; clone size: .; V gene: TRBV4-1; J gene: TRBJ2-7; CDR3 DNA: TGCGCCAGCAGCCAAGGGACTAGCGGGACTAGACTCTACGAGCAGTACTTC; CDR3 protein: CASSQGTSGTRLYEQYF
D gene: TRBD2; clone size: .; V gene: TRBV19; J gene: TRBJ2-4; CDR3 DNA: TGTGCCAGTACCAAAAAGCGGGAGATGACCAAAAACATTCAGTACTTC; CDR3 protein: CASTKKREMTKNIQYF
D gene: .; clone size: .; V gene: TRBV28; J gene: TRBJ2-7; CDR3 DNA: TGTGCCAGCAGTACCTACCACCCAACAGCCTACGAGCAGTACTTC; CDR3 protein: CASSTYHPTAYEQYF
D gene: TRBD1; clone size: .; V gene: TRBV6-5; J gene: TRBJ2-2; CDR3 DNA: TGTGCCAGCAGTTCCACAGGGGTCGGGACCGGGGAGCTGTTTTTT; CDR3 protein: CASSSTGVGTGELFF
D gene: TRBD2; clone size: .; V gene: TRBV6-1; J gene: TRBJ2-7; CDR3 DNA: TGTGCCAGCAGTGAAGGCGGAGCGGGAGTTCAGTACTTC; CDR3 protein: CASSEGGAGVQYF
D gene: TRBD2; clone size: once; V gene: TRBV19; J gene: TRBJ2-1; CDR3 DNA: TGTGCCAGTAGTATAGGAGCTAGCGGGAGGGGGTTTGAGCAGTTCTTC; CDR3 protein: CASSIGASGRGFEQFF
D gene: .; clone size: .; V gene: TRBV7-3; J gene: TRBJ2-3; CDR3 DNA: TGTGCCAGCAGCTTAGACGTGGGCCGGAATACGCAGTATTTT; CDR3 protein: CASSLDVGRNTQYF
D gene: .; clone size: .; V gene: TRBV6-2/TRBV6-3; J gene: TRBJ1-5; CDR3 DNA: TGTGCCAGCAGTTTTCCGGGACAACCCCAGCATTTT; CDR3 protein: CASSFPGQPQHF
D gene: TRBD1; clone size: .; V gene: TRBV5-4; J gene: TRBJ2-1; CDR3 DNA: TGTGCCAGCAGCCCCCGGACAGGGGGCTACAATGAGCAGTTCTTC; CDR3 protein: CASSPRTGGYNEQFF
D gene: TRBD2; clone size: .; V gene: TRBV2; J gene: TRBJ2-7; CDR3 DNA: TGTGCCAGCAGTGGGGCACCTCCGGGACTAGCGGGAGCCGAGCAGTACTTC; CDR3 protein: CASSGAPPGLAGAEQYF
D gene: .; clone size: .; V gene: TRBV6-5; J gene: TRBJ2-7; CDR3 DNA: TGTGCCAGCAGACAATGGGTGACAGGCCCTGACGAGCAGTACTTC; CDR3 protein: CASRQWVTGPDEQYF
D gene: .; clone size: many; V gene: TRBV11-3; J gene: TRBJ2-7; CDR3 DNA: TGTGCCAGCAGTCAGGGGCCGCTGGGGGGGTACGAGCAGTACTTC; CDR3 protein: CASSQGPLGGYEQYF
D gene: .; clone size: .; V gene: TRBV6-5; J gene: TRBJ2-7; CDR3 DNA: TGTGCCAGCACCTCGAGGGACAACTTTTACTACGAGCAGTACTTC; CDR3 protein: CASTSRDNFYYEQYF
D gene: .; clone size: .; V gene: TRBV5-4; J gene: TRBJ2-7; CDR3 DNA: TGTGCCAGCAGCTTGGTTCGGACAAAGAAGTACTTC; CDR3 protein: CASSLVRTKKYF
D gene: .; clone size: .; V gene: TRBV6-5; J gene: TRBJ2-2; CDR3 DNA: TGTGCCAGCAGTTTAGGAGACAGATTTGAGCTGTTTTTT; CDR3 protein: CASSLGDRFELFF
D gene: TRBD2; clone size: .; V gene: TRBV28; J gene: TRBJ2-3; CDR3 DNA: TGTGCCAGCAGTTTAACGCGGGGGAACACAGATACGCAGTATTTT; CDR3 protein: CASSLTRGNTDTQYF
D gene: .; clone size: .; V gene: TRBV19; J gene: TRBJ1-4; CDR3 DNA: TGTGCCAGTACGCCGGCAGGCAGGTCGACTAATGAAAAACTGTTTTTT; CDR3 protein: CASTPAGRSTNEKLFF
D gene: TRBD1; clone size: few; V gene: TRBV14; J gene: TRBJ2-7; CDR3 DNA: TGTGCCAGCAGCCCTCCCGGACAGGGAACCCCGTACGAGCAGTACTTC; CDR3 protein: CASSPPGQGTPYEQYF
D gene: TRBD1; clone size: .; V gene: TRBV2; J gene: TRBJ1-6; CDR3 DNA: TGTGCCAGCATCGGGACAGAAAATTCACCCCTCCACTTT; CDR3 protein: CASIGTENSPLHF
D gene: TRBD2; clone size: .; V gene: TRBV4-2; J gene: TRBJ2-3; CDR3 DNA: TGTGCCAGCAGCCACCCGACAGGGGGGACTAGCGGGAGGCCCCAGTATTTT; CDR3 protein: CASSHPTGGTSGRPQYF
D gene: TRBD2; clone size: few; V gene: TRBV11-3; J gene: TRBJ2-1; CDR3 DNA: TGTGCCAGCAGCCGTCGGACTAGCGGGAGCAGGAATGAGCAGTTCTTC; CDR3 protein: CASSRRTSGSRNEQFF
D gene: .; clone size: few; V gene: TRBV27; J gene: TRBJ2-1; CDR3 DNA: TGTGCCAGCAAAAGGGAGCTAGCGAGCTCCTACAATGAGCAGTTCTTC; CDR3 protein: CASKRELASSYNEQFF
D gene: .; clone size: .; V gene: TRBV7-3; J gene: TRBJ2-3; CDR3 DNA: TGTGCCAGCAGCCGTAGGGGGATTTACACAGATACGCAGTATTTT; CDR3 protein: CASSRRGIYTDTQYF
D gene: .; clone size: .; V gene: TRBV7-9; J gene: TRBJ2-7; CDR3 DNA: TGTGCCAGCAGCTACGCGCAGGGTCGGTCCTACGAGCAGTACTTC; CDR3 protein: CASSYAQGRSYEQYF
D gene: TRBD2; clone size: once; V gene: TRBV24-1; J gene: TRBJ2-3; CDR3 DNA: TGTGCCACCAGTACAGCGGGAGGGCCCAAAGATACGCAGTATTTT; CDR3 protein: CATSTAGGPKDTQYF
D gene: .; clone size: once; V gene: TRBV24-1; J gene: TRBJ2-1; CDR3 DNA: TGTGCCACCAGTGATTTGCGGAGGGGTAATGAGCAGTTCTTC; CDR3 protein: CATSDLRRGNEQFF
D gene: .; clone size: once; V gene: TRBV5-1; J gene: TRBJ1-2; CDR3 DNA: TGCGCCAGCAGCTTGGACTCTCTCGTCTATGGCTACACCTTC; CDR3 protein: CASSLDSLVYGYTF
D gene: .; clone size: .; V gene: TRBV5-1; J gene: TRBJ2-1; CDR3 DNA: TGCGCCAGCAGCCCGACCCAGGTCTACAATGAGCAGTTCTTC; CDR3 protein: CASSPTQVYNEQFF
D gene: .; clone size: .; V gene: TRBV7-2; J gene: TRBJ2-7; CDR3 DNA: TGTGCCAGCAGCCCCAGATACGAGCAGTACTTC; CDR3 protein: CASSPRYEQYF
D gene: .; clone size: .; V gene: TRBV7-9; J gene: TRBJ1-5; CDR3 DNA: TGTGCCAGCAGCTTAGGACAGGAGAATCAGCCCCAGCATTTT; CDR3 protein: CASSLGQENQPQHF
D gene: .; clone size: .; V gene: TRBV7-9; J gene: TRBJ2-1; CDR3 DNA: TGTGCCAGCAGCTCCCCCCCCCTTAGCGGCAATGAGCAGTTCTTC; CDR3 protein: CASSSPPLSGNEQFF
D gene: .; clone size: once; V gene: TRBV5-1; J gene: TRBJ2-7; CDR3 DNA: TGCGCCAGCCGCGGGGCAGGGATCAAAAAGTACTTC; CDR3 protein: CASRGAGIKKYF
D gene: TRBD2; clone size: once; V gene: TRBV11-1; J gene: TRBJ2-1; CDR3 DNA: TGTGCCAGCAGCTTTACTAGCGGGATTAATGAGCAGTTCTTC; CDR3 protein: CASSFTSGINEQFF
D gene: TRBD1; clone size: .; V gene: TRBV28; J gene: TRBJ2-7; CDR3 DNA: TGTGCCAGCACCCGTGACAGGGGTCGCTACGAGCAGTACTTC; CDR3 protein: CASTRDRGRYEQYF
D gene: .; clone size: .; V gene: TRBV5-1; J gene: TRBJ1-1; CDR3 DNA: TGCGCCAGCAGCTCCGGGACACCGAACACTGAAGCTTTCTTT; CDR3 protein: CASSSGTPNTEAFF
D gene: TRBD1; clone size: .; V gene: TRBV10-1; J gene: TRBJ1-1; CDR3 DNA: TGCGCCAGCAGTTGGGACAGGGCCACTGAAGCTTTCTTT; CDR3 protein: CASSWDRATEAFF
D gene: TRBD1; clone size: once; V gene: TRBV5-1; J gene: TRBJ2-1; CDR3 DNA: TGCGCCAGCAGCTACGGACAGGGATCCTACAATGAGCAGTTCTTC; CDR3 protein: CASSYGQGSYNEQFF
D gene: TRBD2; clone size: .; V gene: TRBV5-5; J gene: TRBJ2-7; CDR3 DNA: TGTGCCAGCAGCGCAGGACTAGCGTACTCCTACGAGCAGTACTTC; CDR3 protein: CASSAGLAYSYEQYF
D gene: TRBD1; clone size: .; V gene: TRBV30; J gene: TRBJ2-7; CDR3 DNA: TGTGCCTGGAGTATCACAGGGGGCGGCTCCTACGAGCAGTACTTC; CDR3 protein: CAWSITGGGSYEQYF
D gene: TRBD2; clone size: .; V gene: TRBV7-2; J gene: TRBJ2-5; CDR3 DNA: TGTGCCAGCAGCCCTAGCGGGAGGGCCCCAGAGACCCAGTACTTC; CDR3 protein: CASSPSGRAPETQYF
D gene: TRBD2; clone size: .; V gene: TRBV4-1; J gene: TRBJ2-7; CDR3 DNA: TGCGCCAGCAGCCAAATAGTGTCGGGAGGGCGGTACGAGCAGTACTTC; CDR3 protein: CASSQIVSGGRYEQYF
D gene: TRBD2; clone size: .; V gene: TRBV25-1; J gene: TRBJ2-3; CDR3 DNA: TGTGCCAGCAGTGAATCTAGCGGGAGGGTCTCAGATACGCAGTATTTT; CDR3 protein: CASSESSGRVSDTQYF
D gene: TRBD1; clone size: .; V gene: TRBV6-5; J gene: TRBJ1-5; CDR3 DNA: TGTGCCAGCAGTCCTCAGGGGGCCGGGGTTCAGCCCCAGCATTTT; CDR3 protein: CASSPQGAGVQPQHF
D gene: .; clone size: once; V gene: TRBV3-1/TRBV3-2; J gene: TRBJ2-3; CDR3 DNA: TGTGCCAGCAGCCAAGACCCCCCCGGTCCAGATACGCAGTATTTT; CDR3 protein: CASSQDPPGPDTQYF
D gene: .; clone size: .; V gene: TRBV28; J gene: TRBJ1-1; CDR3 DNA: TGTGCCAGCAGTTCCGGACACCCGAACACTGAAGCTTTCTTT; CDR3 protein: CASSSGHPNTEAFF
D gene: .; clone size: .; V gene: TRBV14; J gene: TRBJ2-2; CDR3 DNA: TGTGCCAGCAGCCAAGCTAGTTGGCATATCAACACCGGGGAGCTGTTTTTT; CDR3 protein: CASSQASWHINTGELFF
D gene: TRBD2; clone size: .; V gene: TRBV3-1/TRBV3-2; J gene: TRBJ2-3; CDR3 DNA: TGTGCCAGCAGCCAAGAAGCACTAGCGGTTATCACAGATACGCAGTATTTT; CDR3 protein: CASSQEALAVITDTQYF
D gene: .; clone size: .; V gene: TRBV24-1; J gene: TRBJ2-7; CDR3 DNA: TGTGCCACCAGTGATTTTGGACAGCTATACGAGCAGTACTTC; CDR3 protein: CATSDFGQLYEQYF
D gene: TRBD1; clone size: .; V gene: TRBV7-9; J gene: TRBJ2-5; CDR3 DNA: TGTGCCAGCAGGCCCAGGGGGCGAGAGACCCAGTACTTC; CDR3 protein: CASRPRGRETQYF
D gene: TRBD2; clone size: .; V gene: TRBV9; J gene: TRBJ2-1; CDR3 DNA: TGTGCCAGCAGCTACTCCGGGACTAGCGCCAATGAGCAGTTCTTC; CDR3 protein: CASSYSGTSANEQFF
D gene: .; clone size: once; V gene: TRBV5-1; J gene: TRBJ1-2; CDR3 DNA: TGCGCCAGCAGCTTAGGTCCGGAGACTCGTGGCTACACCTTC; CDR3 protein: CASSLGPETRGYTF
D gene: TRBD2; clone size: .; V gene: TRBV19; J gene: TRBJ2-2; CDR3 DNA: TGTGCCAGTAGTCCCTGGACTAGCGGGACCGGGGAGCTGTTTTTT; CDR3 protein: CASSPWTSGTGELFF
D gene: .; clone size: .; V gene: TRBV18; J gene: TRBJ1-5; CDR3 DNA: TGTGCCAGCTCACCAGAGAATCAGCCCCAGCATTTT; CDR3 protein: CASSPENQPQHF
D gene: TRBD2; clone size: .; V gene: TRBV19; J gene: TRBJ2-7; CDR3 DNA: TGTGCCAGTAGTATAGTCGGCGGGAGCTTCGAGCAGTACTTC; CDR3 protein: CASSIVGGSFEQYF